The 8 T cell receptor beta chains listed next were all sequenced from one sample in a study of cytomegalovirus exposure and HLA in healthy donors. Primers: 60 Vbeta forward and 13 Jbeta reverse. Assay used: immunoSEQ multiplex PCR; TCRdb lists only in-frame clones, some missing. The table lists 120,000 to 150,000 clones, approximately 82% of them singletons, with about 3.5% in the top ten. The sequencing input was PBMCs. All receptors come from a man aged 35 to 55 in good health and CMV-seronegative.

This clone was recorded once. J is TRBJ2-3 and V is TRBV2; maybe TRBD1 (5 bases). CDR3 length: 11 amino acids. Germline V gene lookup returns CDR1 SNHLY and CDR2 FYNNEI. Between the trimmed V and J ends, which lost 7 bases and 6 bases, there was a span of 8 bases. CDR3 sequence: CASIWGDTQYF. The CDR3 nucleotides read TGTGCCAGCATCTGGGGCGATACGCAGTATTTT.

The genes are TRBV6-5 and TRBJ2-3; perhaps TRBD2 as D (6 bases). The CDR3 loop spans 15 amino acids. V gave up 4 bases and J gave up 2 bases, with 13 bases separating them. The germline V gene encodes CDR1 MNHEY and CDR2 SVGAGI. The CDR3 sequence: CASSSAGRLTDTQYF. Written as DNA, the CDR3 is TGTGCCAGCAGTTCAGCGGGCCGCCTCACAGATACGCAGTATTTT.

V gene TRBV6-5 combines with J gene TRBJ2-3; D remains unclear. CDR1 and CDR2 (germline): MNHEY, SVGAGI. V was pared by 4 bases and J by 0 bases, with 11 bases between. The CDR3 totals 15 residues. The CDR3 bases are TGTGCCAGCAGTTTTCGACACCCTAGCACAGATACGCAGTATTTT. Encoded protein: CASSFRHPSTDTQYF.

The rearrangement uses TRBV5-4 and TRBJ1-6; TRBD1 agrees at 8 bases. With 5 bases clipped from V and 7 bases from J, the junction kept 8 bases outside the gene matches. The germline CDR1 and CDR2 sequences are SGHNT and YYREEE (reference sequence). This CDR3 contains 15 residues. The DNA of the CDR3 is TGTGCCAGCAGTTACTGGGACAGGACCAATTCACCCCTCCACTTT. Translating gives CASSYWDRTNSPLHF.

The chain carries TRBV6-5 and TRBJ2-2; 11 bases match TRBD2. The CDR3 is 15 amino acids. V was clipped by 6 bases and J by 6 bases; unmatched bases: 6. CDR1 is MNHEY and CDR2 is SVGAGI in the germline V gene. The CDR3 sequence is CASRWTSGYPGELFF. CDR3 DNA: TGTGCCAGCAGGTGGACTAGCGGGTATCCCGGGGAGCTGTTTTTT.

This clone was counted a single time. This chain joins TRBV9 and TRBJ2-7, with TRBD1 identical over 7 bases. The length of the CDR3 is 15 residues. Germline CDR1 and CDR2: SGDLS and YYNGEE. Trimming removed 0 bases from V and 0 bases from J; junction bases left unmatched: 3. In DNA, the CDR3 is TGTGCCAGCAGCGTAGAACAGGGGAGCTCCTACGAGCAGTACTTC. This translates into CASSVEQGSSYEQYF.

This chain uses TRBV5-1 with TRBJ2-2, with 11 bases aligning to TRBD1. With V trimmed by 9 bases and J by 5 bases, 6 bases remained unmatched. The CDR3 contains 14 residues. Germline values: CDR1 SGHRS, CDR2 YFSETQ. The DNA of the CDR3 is TGCGCCACCTCCGGGACAGGGGGTACCGGGGAGCTGTTTTTT. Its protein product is CATSGTGGTGELFF. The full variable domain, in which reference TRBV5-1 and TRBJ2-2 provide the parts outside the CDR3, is KAGVTQTPRYLIKTRGQQVTLSCSPISGHRSVSWYQQTPGQGLQFLFEYFSETQRNKGNFPGRFSGRQFSNSRSEMNVSTLELGDSALYLCATSGTGGTGELFFGEGSRLTVL.

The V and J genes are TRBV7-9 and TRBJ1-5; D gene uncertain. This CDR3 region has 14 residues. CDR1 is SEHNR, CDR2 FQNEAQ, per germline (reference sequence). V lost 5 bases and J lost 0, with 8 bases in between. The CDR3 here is CASSRQDSNQPQHF. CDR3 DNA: TGTGCCAGCAGCCGTCAGGATAGCAATCAGCCCCAGCATTTT. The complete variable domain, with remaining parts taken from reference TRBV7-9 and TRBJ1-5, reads DTGVSQNPRHKITKRGQNVTFRCDPISEHNRLYWYRQTLGQGPEFLTYFQNEAQLEKSRLLSDRFSAERPKGSFSTLEIQRTEQGDSAMYLCASSRQDSNQPQHFGDGTRLSIL.